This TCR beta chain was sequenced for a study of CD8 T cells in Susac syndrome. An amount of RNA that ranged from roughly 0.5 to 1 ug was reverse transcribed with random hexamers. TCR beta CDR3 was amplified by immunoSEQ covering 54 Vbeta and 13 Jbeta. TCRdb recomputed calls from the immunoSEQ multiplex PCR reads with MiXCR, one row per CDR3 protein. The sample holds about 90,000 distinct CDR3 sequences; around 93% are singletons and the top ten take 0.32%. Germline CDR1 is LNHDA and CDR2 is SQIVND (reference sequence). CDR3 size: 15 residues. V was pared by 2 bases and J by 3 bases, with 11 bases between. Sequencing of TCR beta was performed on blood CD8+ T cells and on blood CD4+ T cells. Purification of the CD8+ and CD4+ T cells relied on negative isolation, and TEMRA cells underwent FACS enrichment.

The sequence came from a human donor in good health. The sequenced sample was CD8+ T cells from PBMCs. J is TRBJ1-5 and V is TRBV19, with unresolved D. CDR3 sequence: CASSIRGRVNQPQHF. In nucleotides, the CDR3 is TGTGCCAGTAGTATACGGGGAAGGGTCAATCAGCCCCAGCATTTT.